This TCR beta chain was sequenced for a study of blood T cell repertoires in COVID-19. The CDR3 spans 16 residues. Germline CDR1 is PRHDT and CDR2 is FYEKMQ (reference sequence). V was pared by 1 base and J by 2 bases, with 12 bases between. TCRdb's copy holds only in-frame clones and misses some; the assay was immunoSEQ multiplex PCR. The table has 200,000 to 300,000 clones, approximately 83% seen once. The clonotype was recovered from a woman younger than 45 who had recovered from COVID-19. Source material: peripheral blood. The chain couples TRBV13 to TRBJ2-1; D may be TRBD1 (5 bases). CDR3 loop: CASSLVQESAYNEQFF. The CDR3 region has the DNA TGTGCCAGCAGCTTAGTACAGGAGAGTGCCTACAATGAGCAGTTCTTC.